The 27 T cell receptor beta chains below all came from one sample that was sequenced in a study of cytomegalovirus exposure and HLA in healthy donors. Data came from immunoSEQ multiplex PCR; TCRdb stores just in-frame clones and leaves some out. The top ten hold around 1.6% of the sample, which has tens of thousands of clones, almost 97% seen once. Sequencing was done on a sample of PBMCs. Receptor source: a man between 18 and 35 years old in good health and CMV-seropositive.

This clone occurred once. The rearrangement links TRBV5-4 to TRBJ2-1; TRBD2 matches 9 bases. Looked up from germline, CDR1 is SGHNT and CDR2 is YYREEE (reference sequence). CDR3 size: 15 residues. V lost 2 bases to trimming and J lost 5 bases; unmatched junction nucleotides: 5. This chain's CDR3 is CASSFLAGAHNEQFF. The CDR3 DNA reads TGTGCCAGCAGCTTTTTAGCGGGAGCGCACAATGAGCAGTTCTTC.

The chain is built from TRBV7-3 and TRBJ1-1; D remains ambiguous. Germline V gene sequence: CDR1 SGHTA, CDR2 FQGTGA. Trimming pared 5 bases from V and 0 bases from J, leaving 16 bases between. This CDR3 has 16 amino acids. In nucleotides, the CDR3 is TGTGCCAGCAGCAGCTCCGACACCAAGATGAACACTGAAGCTTTCTTT. Its protein is CASSSSDTKMNTEAFF. Variable domain in full (rest from reference TRBV7-3 and TRBJ1-1): GAGVSQTPSNKVTEKGKYVELRCDPISGHTALYWYRQSLGQGPEFLIYFQGTGAADDSGLPNDRFFAVRPEGSVSTLKIQRTERGDSAVYLCASSSSDTKMNTEAFFGQGTRLTVV.

V is TRBV13 and J is TRBJ1-1, with unresolved D. Trimming cost V 5 bases and J 2 bases, with 9 bases left between them. The CDR3 has 13 residues. Germline loops: CDR1 PRHDT, CDR2 FYEKMQ (reference sequence). The CDR3 DNA is TGTGCCAGCAGCAGCACGCCAAACACTGAAGCTTTCTTT. This sequence encodes CASSSTPNTEAFF.

The rearrangement joins TRBV11-2 to TRBJ2-7; 8 nucleotides agree with TRBD2. This CDR3 is 17 amino acids long. Per the germline V gene, CDR1 is SGHAT and CDR2 is FQNNGV. With V trimmed by 0 bases and J by 2 bases, 9 bases remained unmatched. DNA of the CDR3: TGTGCCAGCAGCTTAGAGGGGCTAGCGGGTACCCCCTACGAGCAGTACTTC. Protein: CASSLEGLAGTPYEQYF.

This clone was observed once. V usage is TRBV5-1 and J usage is TRBJ2-5; D is unclear. Trimming took off 3 bases at V and 0 bases at J, with 9 bases between the two ends. CDR3 size: 14 residues. Germline V gives CDR1 SGHRS, CDR2 YFSETQ. CDR3 in amino acids: CASSSIQYQETQYF. CDR3 bases: TGCGCCAGCAGCTCCATTCAGTACCAAGAGACCCAGTACTTC.

V gene TRBV6-5 combines with J gene TRBJ2-5, with 9 bases lining up with TRBD1. J lost 4 bases, V lost 4 bases, and 10 bases had no gene match. The germline V gene encodes CDR1 MNHEY and CDR2 SVGAGI. The CDR3 contains 16 residues. The CDR3 loop is CASSSTGGSSRETQYF. CDR3 nucleotides: TGTGCCAGCAGTTCCACAGGGGGCTCAAGCCGAGAGACCCAGTACTTC.

The DNA of the CDR3 is TGTGCCAGCGGAGTTATTACAGGGCGTTACGAGCAGTACTTC. This sequence encodes CASGVITGRYEQYF. The chain has TRBV2 and TRBJ2-7; the D gene is possibly TRBD1 (6 bases). Trimming cost V 8 bases and J 4 bases, with 18 bases left between them. Germline CDR1 reads SNHLY; CDR2 reads FYNNEI. This CDR3 comprises 14 residues. Looking up the rest from reference TRBV2 and TRBJ2-7 gives the full variable domain: EPEVTQTPSHQVTQMGQEVILRCVPISNHLYFYWYRQILGQKVEFLVSFYNNEISEKSEIFDDQFSVERPDGSNFTLKIRSTKLEDSAMYFCASGVITGRYEQYFGPGTRLTVT.

The chain couples TRBV19 to TRBJ2-5, with a tentative D call TRBD2 (7 bases). The CDR3 is 14 amino acids. The ends were cut back, 5 bases at V and 7 bases at J, with 17 bases in the middle. CDR1 LNHDA and CDR2 SQIVND come from the germline V gene (reference sequence). CDR3 region: CASSGGRGGGTQYF. The CDR3 DNA is TGTGCCAGTAGTGGCGGGCGGGGAGGGGGGACCCAGTACTTC.

J is TRBJ2-2 and V is TRBV18; no definite D call. The V end lost 3 bases, the J end lost 1 base, and 3 bases lay between the germline ends. The CDR3 loop spans 13 amino acids. CDR1 is KGHSH and CDR2 is LQKENI in the germline V gene. The CDR3 DNA is TGTGCCAGCTCACCTCAGAACACCGGGGAGCTGTTTTTT. Protein sequence: CASSPQNTGELFF.

The rearrangement joins TRBV2 to TRBJ2-1; 9 bases agree with TRBD1. This CDR3 spans 14 amino acids. The trim removed 6 bases at V and 2 bases at J, leaving 2 bases unmatched. Germline V gives CDR1 SNHLY, CDR2 FYNNEI. CDR3 amino acids: CASRGQGPYNEQFF. In nucleotides, the CDR3 is TGTGCCAGCAGGGGACAGGGCCCCTACAATGAGCAGTTCTTC. The full variable domain, rest sourced from reference TRBV2 and TRBJ2-1, is EPEVTQTPSHQVTQMGQEVILRCVPISNHLYFYWYRQILGQKVEFLVSFYNNEISEKSEIFDDQFSVERPDGSNFTLKIRSTKLEDSAMYFCASRGQGPYNEQFFGPGTRLTVL.

The CDR3 nucleotides read TGTGCCACCAGCAGGAAGAGGGAGGGCGCAGATACGCAGTATTTT. Amino acids: CATSRKREGADTQYF. This chain connects TRBV15 to TRBJ2-3; TRBD2 matches 7 bases. Germline V gene lookup returns CDR1 LNHNV and CDR2 YYDKDF (reference sequence). This CDR3 is built from 15 residues. Trimming took 3 bases from V and 4 from J; bases not matched to a gene: 7. Drawing the rest from reference TRBV15 and TRBJ2-3, the complete variable domain is DAMVIQNPRYQVTQFGKPVTLSCSQTLNHNVMYWYQQKSSQAPKLLFHYYDKDFNNEADTPDNFQSRRPNTSFCFLDIRSPGLGDTAMYLCATSRKREGADTQYFGPGTRLTVL.

The rearrangement uses TRBV13 and TRBJ2-7, with 7 bases lining up with TRBD2. CDR3 size: 13 residues. With 5 bases clipped from V and 6 bases from J, the junction kept 7 bases outside the gene matches. Germline values: CDR1 PRHDT, CDR2 FYEKMQ (reference sequence). This CDR3 is CASSPEGGVEQYF. The CDR3 DNA follows: TGTGCCAGCAGCCCAGAGGGAGGGGTCGAGCAGTACTTC.

The chain joins TRBV2 to TRBJ2-1, with 9 bases matching TRBD2. Germline assignment: CDR1 SNHLY and CDR2 FYNNEI. Unmatched junction bases numbered 5, after V lost 6 bases and J lost 8 bases. The CDR3 consists of 13 residues. The DNA for the CDR3 is TGTGCCAGCAGGACCTTAGCGGGAGATGAGCAGTTCTTC. Translated, it gives CASRTLAGDEQFF.

V and J are TRBV30 and TRBJ2-7, with 7 bases aligning to TRBD2. CDR1 is GTSNPN and CDR2 is SVGIG in the germline V gene (reference sequence). The length of the CDR3 is 13 residues. J gave up 3 bases and V 5 bases, and 7 bases lay outside the gene matches. Written as DNA, the CDR3 is TGTGCCTGGTGGGCTAGCGGCAACTACGAGCAGTACTTC. Protein: CAWWASGNYEQYF.

The chain combines TRBV28 with TRBJ2-2; a possible D gene is TRBD1 (6 bases). Trimming shortened V by 3 bases and J by 4 bases, and 15 bases separated the two germline ends. The length of the CDR3 is 16 residues. Per the germline V gene, CDR1 is MDHEN and CDR2 is SYDVKM. CDR3 sequence (DNA): TGTGCCAGCAGTTTGTACAGGGCAGTTTTCACCGGGGAGCTGTTTTTT. Translating it yields CASSLYRAVFTGELFF.

The rearrangement joins TRBV7-8 to TRBJ1-2; 10 bases align to TRBD1. J gave up 8 bases and V 5 bases, and 14 bases lay outside the gene matches. CDR3 length: 16 residues. The germline V gene has CDR1 SGHVS and CDR2 FQNEAQ. The DNA of the CDR3 is TGTGCCAGCAGCCGGGGAACTGACAGGGGGCGACGCGGCTACACCTTC. Protein product: CASSRGTDRGRRGYTF.

The gene calls are TRBV13 and TRBJ2-3; D is unresolved. The germline V gene encodes CDR1 PRHDT and CDR2 FYEKMQ (reference sequence). The CDR3 sequence is 13 residues long. Trimming removed 6 bases at V and 3 bases at J, with 10 bases between. CDR3 nucleotide sequence: TGTGCCAGCAGAGCTCTAGAGACAGATACGCAGTATTTT. Its protein is CASRALETDTQYF.

CDR3 in DNA: TGTGCCTGGAGTTTTACAGGCTACGAGCAGTACTTC. It encodes CAWSFTGYEQYF. This sequence joins TRBV30 and TRBJ2-7, with TRBD1 as a possible D gene (5 bases). CDR1 is GTSNPN and CDR2 is SVGIG in the germline V gene (reference sequence). The CDR3 extends over 12 amino acids. V shed 2 bases and J shed 3 bases, with 8 bases lying between them.

The chain is built from TRBV30 and TRBJ2-5, with a tentative D call TRBD1 (5 bases). CDR1 is GTSNPN and CDR2 is SVGIG in the germline V gene (reference sequence). CDR3 size: 15 residues. V lost 4 bases and J lost 5, with 20 bases in between. CDR3 nucleotides: TGTGCCTGGACACCACGCAGGGAAGTGGGGGAGACCCAGTACTTC. It specifies CAWTPRREVGETQYF.

The rearrangement uses TRBV5-6 and TRBJ2-5, with 8 nucleotides matching TRBD2. The CDR3 has 16 residues. Trimming removed 1 base from V and 2 bases from J; junction bases left unmatched: 7. CDR1 is SGHDT, CDR2 YYEEEE, per germline. CDR3: CASSLKASGLQETQYF. DNA for the CDR3: TGTGCCAGCAGCTTGAAGGCTAGCGGGTTACAAGAGACCCAGTACTTC.

Here the CDR3 reads CASSESGNTEAFF. CDR3 in DNA: TGTGCCAGCAGCGAATCCGGGAACACTGAAGCTTTCTTT. The chain uses TRBV13 and TRBJ1-1; the D is unclear. The CDR3 loop spans 13 amino acids. V lost 5 bases and J 1 base, leaving 8 bases between the germline ends. Germline V gene sequence: CDR1 PRHDT, CDR2 FYEKMQ (reference sequence).

This sequence joins TRBV7-9 and TRBJ2-7; possible D gene TRBD1, 6 bases. Looked up from germline, CDR1 is SEHNR and CDR2 is FQNEAQ (reference sequence). V lost 6 bases, J lost 2 bases, and 11 bases lay in between. This CDR3 is 13 amino acids long. Here the CDR3 DNA reads TGTGCCAGCAGGCCTCAGGGGACCTACGAGCAGTACTTC. Protein sequence: CASRPQGTYEQYF. The full variable domain, completed using reference TRBV7-9 and TRBJ2-7, is DTGVSQNPRHKITKRGQNVTFRCDPISEHNRLYWYRQTLGQGPEFLTYFQNEAQLEKSRLLSDRFSAERPKGSFSTLEIQRTEQGDSAMYLCASRPQGTYEQYFGPGTRLTVT.

This rearrangement joins TRBV7-6 to TRBJ2-5, with 7 bases fitting TRBD2. This CDR3 spans 17 amino acids. The V gene's germline CDR1 is SGHVS and CDR2 FNYEAQ. Trimming took 5 bases from V and 3 from J; bases not matched to a gene: 15. DNA of the CDR3: TGTGCCAGCAGCCAATCCCTTCGGGGGGTGGGCAAAGAGACCCAGTACTTC. Amino acids: CASSQSLRGVGKETQYF.

The V and J genes are TRBV29-1 and TRBJ1-1; D gene ambiguous. Germline-derived CDR1 and CDR2 are SQVTM and ANQGSEA. The CDR3 is made up of 12 amino acids. The germline V and J ends were trimmed by 0 bases and 7 bases, with 9 bases remaining between them. The CDR3 sequence: CSVEDPGFEAFF. CDR3 nucleotide sequence: TGCAGCGTTGAAGATCCGGGGTTTGAAGCTTTCTTT.

This chain connects TRBV2 to TRBJ2-7, with D tentatively TRBD2 (6 bases). Trimming removed 6 bases from V and 4 bases from J, with 16 bases in between. Germline CDR1 reads SNHLY; CDR2 reads FYNNEI. The CDR3 spans 14 residues. The CDR3 coding sequence is TGTGCCAGCAGGGGGCCGCTGGGGACTTACGAGCAGTACTTC. Its protein is CASRGPLGTYEQYF.

This clone was counted a few times. The chain combines TRBV6-1 with TRBJ2-2; a weak D match, TRBD1 (5 bases). Germline V lookup: CDR1 MNHNS, CDR2 SASEGT. The V and J ends lost 4 bases and 4 bases respectively, with 7 bases between them. The length of the CDR3 is 13 residues. The CDR3 sequence: CASSAGFTGELFF. CDR3 in DNA: TGTGCCAGCAGTGCAGGGTTCACCGGGGAGCTGTTTTTT.

The rearrangement uses TRBV5-1 and TRBJ2-5; no clear D gene. The CDR3 length is 18 residues. V was clipped by 0 bases and J by 2 bases, with 20 bases between them. Germline values: CDR1 SGHRS, CDR2 YFSETQ. The CDR3: CASSLAPSTSRSQETQYF. The CDR3 coding sequence is TGCGCCAGCAGCTTGGCTCCATCTACTTCTAGATCTCAAGAGACCCAGTACTTC.